In its sample, the clone carrying this T cell receptor beta chain was seen a few times. The entry originates in a study of T-cell reconstitution after alpha-beta-depleted transplantation in children. This CDR3 spans 15 amino acids. Germline lookup yields CDR1 MDHEN and CDR2 SYDVKM. Between the trimmed V and J ends, which lost 5 bases and 6 bases, there was a span of 19 bases. This sample's TCRbeta library carried unique molecular identifier barcodes. TCRdb re-derived calls from the PCR reads in MiXCR, one entry per CDR3 protein. The table shows a few hundred thousand distinct CDR3 sequences, with 25% to 30% occurring only once.

The receptor comes from a boy in the first two years of life with Wiskott-Aldrich syndrome, due to receive a stem cell transplant. The chain joins TRBV28 to TRBJ1-2, with a tentative D call TRBD1 (6 bases). The sequenced sample was PBMCs, obtained before TCRalphabeta/CD19-depleted stem cell transplant. The CDR3 spells CASSSMGRGNNGYTF. Here the CDR3 DNA reads TGTGCCAGCAGTAGTATGGGGAGGGGGAATAATGGCTACACCTTC.